These T cell receptor beta chains were read from a single sample in a study of T-cell reconstitution after alpha-beta-depleted transplantation in children. TCRdb independently ran MiXCR on the PCR reads; one entry per CDR3 protein. The sample has roughly 310,000 distinct CDR3 sequences, approximately 23% seen once. Material: PBMCs, mostly from graft donor cells, obtained 180 days after TCRalphabeta/CD19-depleted stem cell transplant. The receptors derive from a male patient younger than 18 who had a stem cell transplant for acute lymphoblastic leukemia, so the T cells may come from the graft donor. Both conserved end residues are part of each CDR3. The order of the fields is V gene, J gene, clone size, D gene, CDR3 DNA, CDR3 protein. The D gene is left open where the match is weak. A row's size may be missing; if present it is once, few, many or a size class.

V gene: TRBV5-1; J gene: TRBJ2-3; clone size: few; D gene: NA; CDR3 DNA: TGCGCCAGCAGCTCTGCGGGGACGGGCACAGATACGCAGTATTTT; CDR3 protein: CASSSAGTGTDTQYF
V gene: TRBV15; J gene: TRBJ2-5; clone size: NA; D gene: TRBD2; CDR3 DNA: TGTGCCACCAGCAGAGGGGAGGGTCAAGAGACCCAGTACTTC; CDR3 protein: CATSRGEGQETQYF
V gene: TRBV7-9; J gene: TRBJ2-1; clone size: NA; D gene: NA; CDR3 DNA: TGTGCCAGCAGCTTTTTTGTCCTGCGGGAATCCTACAATGAGCAGTTCTTC; CDR3 protein: CASSFFVLRESYNEQFF
V gene: TRBV5-1; J gene: TRBJ2-2; clone size: few; D gene: NA; CDR3 DNA: TGCGCCAGCAGGCCCACTACGAACACCGGGGAGCTGTTTTTT; CDR3 protein: CASRPTTNTGELFF
V gene: TRBV7-3; J gene: TRBJ2-3; clone size: NA; D gene: NA; CDR3 DNA: TGTGCCAGCAGCTTAACGGGACAAACAGATACGCAGTATTTT; CDR3 protein: CASSLTGQTDTQYF
V gene: TRBV7-2; J gene: TRBJ2-1; clone size: NA; D gene: NA; CDR3 DNA: TGTGCCAGCAGGAGGGATGGCAATGAGCAGTTCTTC; CDR3 protein: CASRRDGNEQFF
V gene: TRBV7-9; J gene: TRBJ2-3; clone size: NA; D gene: TRBD2; CDR3 DNA: TGTGCCAGCAGCTTAAAGACTAGCAGCACAGATACGCAGTATTTT; CDR3 protein: CASSLKTSSTDTQYF
V gene: TRBV4-1; J gene: TRBJ2-7; clone size: NA; D gene: NA; CDR3 DNA: TGCGCCAGCAGCCAAGGGCCCGGGGTCTCCTACGAGCAGTACTTC; CDR3 protein: CASSQGPGVSYEQYF
V gene: TRBV27; J gene: TRBJ1-1; clone size: once; D gene: NA; CDR3 DNA: NA; CDR3 protein: CASSLVGLGTEALF
V gene: TRBV5-1; J gene: TRBJ2-1; clone size: NA; D gene: NA; CDR3 DNA: TGCGCCAGCAGCCTCTGGCCCTCCCTCATGGCGATCCCAAACAATGAGCAGTTCTTC; CDR3 protein: CASSLWPSLMAIPNNEQFF
V gene: TRBV7-3; J gene: TRBJ2-6; clone size: NA; D gene: NA; CDR3 DNA: TGTGCCAGCAGCCCTCTAACTAGCTCTGGGGCCAACGTCCTGACTTTC; CDR3 protein: CASSPLTSSGANVLTF
V gene: TRBV12-3/TRBV12-4; J gene: TRBJ1-2; clone size: few; D gene: NA; CDR3 DNA: TGTGCCAGCAGTTTAAATGGCTACACCTTC; CDR3 protein: CASSLNGYTF
V gene: TRBV6-1; J gene: TRBJ2-7; clone size: NA; D gene: NA; CDR3 DNA: TGTGCCAGCGGGGCCAGGAGGTCCCACGAGCAGTACTTC; CDR3 protein: CASGARRSHEQYF
V gene: TRBV4-1; J gene: TRBJ1-1; clone size: NA; D gene: NA; CDR3 DNA: TGCGCCAGCAGCCAAGAAGTGAGGCGGAACACTGAAGCTTTCTTT; CDR3 protein: CASSQEVRRNTEAFF
V gene: TRBV7-6; J gene: TRBJ2-7; clone size: few; D gene: NA; CDR3 DNA: TGTGCCAGCAGCTTGAGTACGGGAAAAGCCTACGAGCAGTACTTC; CDR3 protein: CASSLSTGKAYEQYF
V gene: TRBV5-1; J gene: TRBJ2-1; clone size: few; D gene: TRBD2; CDR3 DNA: TGCGCCAGCAGCAACGACCTAGCGGGAGCATGGGAGCAGTTCTTC; CDR3 protein: CASSNDLAGAWEQFF
V gene: TRBV6-2/TRBV6-3; J gene: TRBJ2-7; clone size: NA; D gene: TRBD1; CDR3 DNA: TGTGCCAGCAGTTACTCAGGACAGGGGTACGAGCAGTACTTC; CDR3 protein: CASSYSGQGYEQYF
V gene: TRBV27; J gene: TRBJ1-6; clone size: few; D gene: NA; CDR3 DNA: TGTGCCAGCAGTCCGGGGAAGAGAACCTATAATTCACCCCTCCACTTT; CDR3 protein: CASSPGKRTYNSPLHF
V gene: TRBV24-1; J gene: TRBJ2-3; clone size: NA; D gene: NA; CDR3 DNA: TGTGCCACCAGTTGGGGACATACCACAGATACGCAGTATTTT; CDR3 protein: CATSWGHTTDTQYF
V gene: TRBV5-1; J gene: TRBJ2-5; clone size: NA; D gene: TRBD2; CDR3 DNA: TGCGCCAGCAGCAGTAGCGGGAGGACGGAGACCCAGTACTTC; CDR3 protein: CASSSSGRTETQYF
V gene: TRBV7-2; J gene: TRBJ2-7; clone size: few; D gene: NA; CDR3 DNA: TGTGCCAGCAGCTCCCGAGGGCGGCCGCCCTACGAGCAGTACTTC; CDR3 protein: CASSSRGRPPYEQYF
V gene: TRBV5-1; J gene: TRBJ2-2; clone size: few; D gene: TRBD2; CDR3 DNA: TGCGCCAGCAGCTTGGAGGGACTAGCGGGAGGGAACACCGGGGAGCTGTTTTTT; CDR3 protein: CASSLEGLAGGNTGELFF
V gene: TRBV11-2; J gene: TRBJ2-5; clone size: few; D gene: NA; CDR3 DNA: TGTGCCAGCAGCACATGGACAGAAGAGACCCAGTACTTC; CDR3 protein: CASSTWTEETQYF
V gene: TRBV7-9; J gene: TRBJ2-7; clone size: few; D gene: NA; CDR3 DNA: TGTGCCAGCAGCACCCAGTACCGAGCCTACGAGCAGTACTTC; CDR3 protein: CASSTQYRAYEQYF
V gene: TRBV2; J gene: TRBJ1-1; clone size: few; D gene: NA; CDR3 DNA: TGTGCCAGCAGACCCGAATCACAGGCGAACACTGAAGCTTTCTTT; CDR3 protein: CASRPESQANTEAFF
V gene: TRBV5-1; J gene: TRBJ2-7; clone size: NA; D gene: NA; CDR3 DNA: TGCGCCAGCAGCTTGGGAGCGGCTAGCACGGACGAGCAGTACTTC; CDR3 protein: CASSLGAASTDEQYF
V gene: TRBV7-6; J gene: TRBJ2-7; clone size: NA; D gene: NA; CDR3 DNA: TGTGCCAGCAGCTTAGAACGTACCGGGTTCAGCTCCTACGAGCAGTACTTC; CDR3 protein: CASSLERTGFSSYEQYF
V gene: TRBV5-6; J gene: TRBJ1-2; clone size: NA; D gene: TRBD1; CDR3 DNA: TGTGCCAGCAGCACGGACAGGGAGGAAGGCTACACCTTC; CDR3 protein: CASSTDREEGYTF
V gene: TRBV20-1; J gene: TRBJ2-1; clone size: few; D gene: TRBD2; CDR3 DNA: TGCAGTGCTAGAACCCATACTAGCGGGTTCGACAATGAGCAGTTCTTC; CDR3 protein: CSARTHTSGFDNEQFF
V gene: TRBV20-1; J gene: TRBJ1-2; clone size: few; D gene: NA; CDR3 DNA: TGCAGTGCTAGCGTTGGGCGACATGGCTACACCTTC; CDR3 protein: CSASVGRHGYTF
V gene: TRBV4-1; J gene: TRBJ2-3; clone size: NA; D gene: TRBD2; CDR3 DNA: TGCGCCAGCAGCGCCGTAGCGGGGGGGGGATGGGGCACAGATACGCAGTATTTT; CDR3 protein: CASSAVAGGGWGTDTQYF
V gene: TRBV4-1; J gene: TRBJ1-6; clone size: few; D gene: TRBD1; CDR3 DNA: TGCGCCAGCAGCCCGTGGGCCGGGACAGGGAATTCACCCCTCCACTTT; CDR3 protein: CASSPWAGTGNSPLHF
V gene: TRBV29-1; J gene: TRBJ1-1; clone size: NA; D gene: NA; CDR3 DNA: TGCAGCGTCCTCTCATTGGGGACCACTGAAGCTTTCTTT; CDR3 protein: CSVLSLGTTEAFF
V gene: TRBV20-1; J gene: TRBJ2-5; clone size: NA; D gene: NA; CDR3 DNA: TGCAGTGCTAGGCATAGGCTCGGCCAAGAGACCCAGTACTTC; CDR3 protein: CSARHRLGQETQYF
V gene: TRBV20-1; J gene: TRBJ2-7; clone size: few; D gene: TRBD1; CDR3 DNA: TGCAGTGCTAGGTGGTTTAGGACAGGGCTGAGCTACGAGCAGTACTTC; CDR3 protein: CSARWFRTGLSYEQYF
V gene: TRBV5-6; J gene: TRBJ1-1; clone size: once; D gene: NA; CDR3 DNA: TGTGCCAACAGCTTAGGACAGAGCACTGAAGCTTTCTTT; CDR3 protein: CANSLGQSTEAFF
V gene: TRBV5-1; J gene: TRBJ1-2; clone size: few; D gene: NA; CDR3 DNA: TGCGCCAGCAGCAAGGACAGCTCTGCTTGGGGCTACACCTTC; CDR3 protein: CASSKDSSAWGYTF
V gene: TRBV5-1; J gene: TRBJ1-4; clone size: NA; D gene: NA; CDR3 DNA: TGCGCCAGCAGCCTTTATTACGGGACTCCTCTTGAAAAACTGTTTTTT; CDR3 protein: CASSLYYGTPLEKLFF
V gene: TRBV4-1; J gene: TRBJ1-1; clone size: NA; D gene: TRBD1; CDR3 DNA: TGCGCCAGCAGCCAAGTGCAGGGGGGAAACACTGAAGCTTTCTTT; CDR3 protein: CASSQVQGGNTEAFF